This T cell receptor beta chain was obtained from a study of shared T cell receptors in the human thymus. Germline values: CDR1 PRHDT, CDR2 FYEKMQ (reference sequence). The V end was cut by 0 bases, the J end by 5 bases, with 16 bases between. This CDR3 has 16 residues. Some clones are missing from TCRdb's copy, which holds only in-frame ones; the method was immunoSEQ multiplex PCR. The sample consists of hundreds of thousands of clones, 75% to 85% of them appearing once. The data were also submitted as part of a second study, on human thymus T cells. According to that study: In corrective heart surgery, resections were taken, and these provided the thymus tissue. Thymic repertoires of unrelated individuals were reported in related research to overlap highly.

V usage is TRBV13 and J usage is TRBJ2-5; possibly TRBD1 for D (5 bases). Sequenced input: thymocytes. This clonotype originated in a boy less than two years old with a congenital heart defect. The CDR3 DNA sequence: TGTGCCAGCAGCTTAGGCCTGGGGCCCTTATGGGAGACCCAGTACTTC. It codes for CASSLGLGPLWETQYF.